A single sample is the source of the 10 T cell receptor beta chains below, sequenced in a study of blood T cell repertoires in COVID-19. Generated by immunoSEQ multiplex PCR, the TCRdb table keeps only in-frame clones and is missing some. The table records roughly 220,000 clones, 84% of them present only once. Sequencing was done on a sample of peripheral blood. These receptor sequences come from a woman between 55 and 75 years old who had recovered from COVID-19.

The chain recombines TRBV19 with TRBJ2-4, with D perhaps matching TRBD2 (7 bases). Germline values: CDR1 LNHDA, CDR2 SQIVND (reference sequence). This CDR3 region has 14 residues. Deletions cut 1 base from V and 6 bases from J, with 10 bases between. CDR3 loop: CASSIGGGGNIQYF. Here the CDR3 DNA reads TGTGCCAGTAGTATAGGGGGGGGCGGAAACATTCAGTACTTC. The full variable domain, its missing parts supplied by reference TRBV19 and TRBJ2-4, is DGGITQSPKYLFRKEGQNVTLSCEQNLNHDAMYWYRQDPGQGLRLIYYSQIVNDFQKGDIAEGYSVSREKKESFPLTVTSAQKNPTAFYLCASSIGGGGNIQYFGAGTRLSVL.

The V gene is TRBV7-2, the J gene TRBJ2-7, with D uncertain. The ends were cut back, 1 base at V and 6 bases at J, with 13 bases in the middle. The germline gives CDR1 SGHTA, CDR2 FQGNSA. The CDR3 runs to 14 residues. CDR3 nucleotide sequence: TGTGCCAGCAGCTTAGAGGCCCGAAGAGGCGAGCAGTACTTC. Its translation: CASSLEARRGEQYF.

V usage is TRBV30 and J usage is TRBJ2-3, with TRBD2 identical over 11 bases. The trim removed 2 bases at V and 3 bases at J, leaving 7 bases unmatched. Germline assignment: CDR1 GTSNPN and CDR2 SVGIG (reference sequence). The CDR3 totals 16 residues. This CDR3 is CAWSIYSGGATDTQYF. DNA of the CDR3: TGTGCCTGGAGTATATATAGCGGGGGGGCAACAGATACGCAGTATTTT.

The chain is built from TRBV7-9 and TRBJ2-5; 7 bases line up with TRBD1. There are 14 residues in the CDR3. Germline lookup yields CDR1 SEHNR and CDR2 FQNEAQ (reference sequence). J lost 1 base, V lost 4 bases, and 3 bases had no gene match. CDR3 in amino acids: CASSSTGPQETQYF. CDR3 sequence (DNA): TGTGCCAGCAGCTCGACAGGGCCCCAAGAGACCCAGTACTTC.

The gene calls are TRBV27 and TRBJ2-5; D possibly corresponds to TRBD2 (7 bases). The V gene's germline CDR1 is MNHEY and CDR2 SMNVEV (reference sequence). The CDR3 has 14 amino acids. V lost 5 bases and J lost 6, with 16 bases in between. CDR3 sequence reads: CASSPQGRVKTQYF. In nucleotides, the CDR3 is TGTGCCAGCAGTCCCCAGGGGAGGGTAAAGACCCAGTACTTC.

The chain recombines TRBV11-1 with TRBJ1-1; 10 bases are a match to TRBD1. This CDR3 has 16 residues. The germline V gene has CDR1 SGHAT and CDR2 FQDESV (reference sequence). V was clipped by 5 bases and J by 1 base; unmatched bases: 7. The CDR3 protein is CASSPDRGRWNTEAFF. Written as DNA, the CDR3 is TGTGCCAGCAGCCCCGACAGGGGGCGATGGAACACTGAAGCTTTCTTT.

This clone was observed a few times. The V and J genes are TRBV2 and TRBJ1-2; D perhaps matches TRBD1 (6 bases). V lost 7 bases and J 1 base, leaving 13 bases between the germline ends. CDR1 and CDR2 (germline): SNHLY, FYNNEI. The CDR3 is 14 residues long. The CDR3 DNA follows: TGTGCCAGCACCGTAGGACAGAATAACTATGGCTACACCTTC. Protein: CASTVGQNNYGYTF.

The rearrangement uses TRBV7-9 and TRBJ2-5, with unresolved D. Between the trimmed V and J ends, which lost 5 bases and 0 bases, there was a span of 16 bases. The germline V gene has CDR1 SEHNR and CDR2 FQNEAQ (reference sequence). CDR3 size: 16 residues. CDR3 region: CASSQARVAYQETQYF. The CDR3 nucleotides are TGTGCCAGCAGCCAAGCCCGGGTTGCGTACCAAGAGACCCAGTACTTC.

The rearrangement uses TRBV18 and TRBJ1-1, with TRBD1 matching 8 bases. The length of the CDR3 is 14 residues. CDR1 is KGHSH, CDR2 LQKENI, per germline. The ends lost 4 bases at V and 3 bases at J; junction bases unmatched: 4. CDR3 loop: CASSRPDRDTEAFF. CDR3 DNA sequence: TGTGCCAGCTCACGACCGGACAGGGACACTGAAGCTTTCTTT.

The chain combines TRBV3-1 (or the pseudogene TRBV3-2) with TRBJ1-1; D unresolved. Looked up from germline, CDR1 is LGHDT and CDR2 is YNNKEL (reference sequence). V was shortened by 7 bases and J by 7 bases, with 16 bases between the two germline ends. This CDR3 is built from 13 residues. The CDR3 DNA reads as TGTGCCAGCACCCTTGGGAGGGTTGGTGAAGCTTTCTTT. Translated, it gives CASTLGRVGEAFF.